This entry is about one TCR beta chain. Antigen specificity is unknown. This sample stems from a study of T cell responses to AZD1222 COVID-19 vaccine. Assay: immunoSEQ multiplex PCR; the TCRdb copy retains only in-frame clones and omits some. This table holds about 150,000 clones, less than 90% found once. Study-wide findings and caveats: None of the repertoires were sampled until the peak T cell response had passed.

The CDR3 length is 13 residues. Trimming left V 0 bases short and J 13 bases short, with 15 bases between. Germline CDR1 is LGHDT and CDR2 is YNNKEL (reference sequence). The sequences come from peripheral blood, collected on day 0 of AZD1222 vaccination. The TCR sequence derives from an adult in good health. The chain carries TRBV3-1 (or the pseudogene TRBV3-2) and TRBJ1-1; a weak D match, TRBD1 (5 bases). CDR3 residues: CASSQDNGLRGFF. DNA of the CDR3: TGTGCCAGCAGCCAAGATAATGGCCTAAGGGGTTTCTTT.